The 27 T cell receptor beta chains below come from one sample, sequenced in a study of blood T cell repertoires in COVID-19. Produced via immunoSEQ multiplex PCR; TCRdb's table is partial and in-frame only. Here the sample spans approximately 250,000 clones, approximately 91% being singletons. The sequencing input was peripheral blood. These receptors all stem from a man younger than 45 with COVID-19, enrolled during active disease.

The rearrangement joins TRBV13 to TRBJ1-2; 10 bases are shared with TRBD1. The V and J ends lost 6 bases and 4 bases, in that order; junction bases with no gene match: 5. CDR3 length: 14 amino acids. Germline V lookup: CDR1 PRHDT, CDR2 FYEKMQ (reference sequence). The CDR3 DNA is TGTGCCAGCAGTCCCGACAGGGGGCCCTATGGCTACACCTTC. Residues: CASSPDRGPYGYTF.

V gene TRBV3-1 (or the pseudogene TRBV3-2) combines with J gene TRBJ1-3; perhaps TRBD1 as D (5 bases). Trimming removed 4 bases from V and 0 bases from J, with 13 bases in between. The germline gives CDR1 LGHDT, CDR2 YNNKEL (reference sequence). The CDR3 totals 16 residues. CDR3 loop: CASSPSGGGSGNTIYF. As DNA, the CDR3 is TGTGCCAGCAGCCCATCGGGGGGTGGCTCTGGAAACACCATATATTTT.

The J gene is TRBJ1-1, the V gene TRBV18; D perhaps matches TRBD1 (6 bases). V was shortened by 6 bases and J by 3 bases, with 17 bases between the two germline ends. Germline loops: CDR1 KGHSH, CDR2 LQKENI. The CDR3 length is 15 residues. The CDR3 here is CASSRGVGGDTEAFF. The CDR3 region has the DNA TGTGCCAGCTCGAGAGGCGTAGGGGGGGACACTGAAGCTTTCTTT. Full variable domain (missing parts from reference TRBV18 and TRBJ1-1): NAGVMQNPRHLVRRRGQEARLRCSPMKGHSHVYWYRQLPEEGLKFMVYLQKENIIDESGMPKERFSAEFPKEGPSILRIQQVVRGDSAAYFCASSRGVGGDTEAFFGQGTRLTVV.

The chain has TRBV6-5 and TRBJ1-2, with a possible D match to TRBD1 (6 bases). Trimming took 0 bases from V and 6 from J, leaving 14 bases between them. The CDR3 has 15 amino acids. Germline CDR1 MNHEY, CDR2 SVGAGI. The CDR3 spells CASSYSVAGADGYTF. CDR3 sequence (DNA): TGTGCCAGCAGTTACTCGGTAGCGGGGGCCGATGGCTACACCTTC.

This chain links TRBV2 with TRBJ2-7, with 7 bases lining up with TRBD1. Germline V gene sequence: CDR1 SNHLY, CDR2 FYNNEI. V lost 7 bases and J lost 1; bases outside the gene matches: 4. The length of the CDR3 is 13 residues. CDR3 amino acids: CASTDRASYEQYF. The CDR3, as DNA: TGTGCCAGCACTGACAGGGCTTCCTACGAGCAGTACTTC. The entire variable domain, with the rest obtained from reference TRBV2 and TRBJ2-7, is as follows: EPEVTQTPSHQVTQMGQEVILRCVPISNHLYFYWYRQILGQKVEFLVSFYNNEISEKSEIFDDQFSVERPDGSNFTLKIRSTKLEDSAMYFCASTDRASYEQYFGPGTRLTVT.

This clone has a single count. V usage is TRBV27 and J usage is TRBJ1-2; TRBD1 is a possible D gene (5 bases). Germline V gene sequence: CDR1 MNHEY, CDR2 SMNVEV (reference sequence). The CDR3 consists of 13 residues. V shed 4 bases and J shed 4 bases, with 10 bases lying between them. The DNA of the CDR3 is TGTGCCAGCAGTTATGGGGGGGGCTATGGCTACACCTTC. It specifies CASSYGGGYGYTF.

This chain links TRBV7-2 with TRBJ1-2; the match to TRBD1 covers 11 bases. With V trimmed by 5 bases and J by 4 bases, 6 bases remained unmatched. There are 15 residues in the CDR3. Germline V gene data show CDR1 as SGHTA and CDR2 as FQGNSA. The CDR3 protein is CASSLGQGAGYGYTF. CDR3 bases: TGTGCCAGCAGCCTAGGACAGGGGGCTGGCTATGGCTACACCTTC. Looking up the rest from reference TRBV7-2 and TRBJ1-2 gives the full variable domain: GAGVSQSPSNKVTEKGKDVELRCDPISGHTALYWYRQSLGQGLEFLIYFQGNSAPDKSGLPSDRFSAERTGGSVSTLTIQRTQQEDSAVYLCASSLGQGAGYGYTFGSGTRLTVV.

V usage is TRBV7-9 and J usage is TRBJ2-2; D ambiguous. Trimming shortened V by 3 bases and J by 2 bases, and 4 bases separated the two germline ends. The CDR3 spans 13 residues. From germline, CDR1 is SEHNR and CDR2 FQNEAQ (reference sequence). CDR3 sequence (DNA): TGTGCCAGCAGCTTGTTAAACACCGGGGAGCTGTTTTTT. It yields the protein CASSLLNTGELFF.

V is TRBV18 and J is TRBJ1-5; 7 bases map to TRBD1. The J segment lost 3 bases and the V segment lost 4 bases, leaving 9 bases of the junction unmatched. This CDR3 has 16 amino acids. Germline V gene sequence: CDR1 KGHSH, CDR2 LQKENI. CDR3 in DNA: TGTGCCAGCTCACTCGGGACAGACACTAACAATCAGCCCCAGCATTTT. It encodes CASSLGTDTNNQPQHF.

The chain links TRBV5-1 to TRBJ2-3; 8 nucleotides line up with TRBD2. The V gene end was trimmed by 3 bases and the J gene end by 2 bases; junction bases not matched to a gene: 8. The CDR3 totals 16 residues. Per germline, CDR1 SGHRS and CDR2 YFSETQ. Here the CDR3 DNA reads TGCGCCAGCAGCTCCTCTACCGGGGGGGCCACAGATACGCAGTATTTT. Encoded protein: CASSSSTGGATDTQYF.

The CDR3 DNA reads as TGTGCCAGCAGCGGCAAAGGGGACAGGGGGGAATATGAAGCTTTCTTT. This encodes CASSGKGDRGEYEAFF. The chain links TRBV9 to TRBJ1-1; 11 bases fit TRBD1. V was clipped by 3 bases and J by 7 bases; unmatched bases: 11. Germline lookup yields CDR1 SGDLS and CDR2 YYNGEE. CDR3 length: 16 amino acids.

The V gene is TRBV5-6, the J gene TRBJ2-7; 10 bases are a match to TRBD1. This CDR3 is 14 amino acids long. With 4 bases clipped from V and 2 bases from J, the junction kept 3 bases outside the gene matches. From germline, CDR1 is SGHDT and CDR2 YYEEEE. CDR3 nucleotide sequence: TGTGCCAGCAGCCGGGACAGGGGCACCTACGAGCAGTACTTC. The encoded protein is CASSRDRGTYEQYF.

The V gene is TRBV6-1, the J gene TRBJ1-4; a possible D gene is TRBD1 (5 bases). This CDR3 comprises 19 residues. Germline V lookup: CDR1 MNHNS, CDR2 SASEGT. Trimming took off 4 bases at V and 6 bases at J, with 27 bases between the two ends. This chain's CDR3 is CASSAISSVLGGGDEKLFF. The CDR3 nucleotides are TGTGCCAGCAGTGCGATCTCCTCAGTATTGGGGGGAGGAGATGAAAAACTGTTTTTT.

This chain uses TRBV10-3 with TRBJ1-4, with 9 bases aligning to TRBD1. The germline V gene encodes CDR1 ENHRY and CDR2 SYGVKD. V lost 0 bases and J lost 5; bases outside the gene matches: 7. The CDR3 has 17 amino acids. Written as DNA, the CDR3 is TGTGCCATCAGTGAGTCGACAGGGGGGATGCTAAATGAAAAACTGTTTTTT. It encodes CAISESTGGMLNEKLFF.

DNA for the CDR3: TGTGCCAGCAGCTCATACCGGGACTCCAAGACCCAGTACTTC. Translation gives CASSSYRDSKTQYF. This sequence joins TRBV5-4 and TRBJ2-5; tentative D call: TRBD2 (6 bases). CDR3 length: 14 amino acids. With 3 bases removed from V and 6 bases from J, the gap between germline ends came to 15 bases. Germline V gene data show CDR1 as SGHNT and CDR2 as YYREEE (reference sequence).

The chain employs TRBV3-1 (or the pseudogene TRBV3-2) and TRBJ2-7, with 12 bases identical to TRBD2. There are 16 residues in the CDR3. J lost 3 bases, V lost 0 bases, and 3 bases had no gene match. Looked up from germline, CDR1 is LGHDT and CDR2 is YNNKEL (reference sequence). The CDR3 nucleotides are TGTGCCAGCAGCCAAGAGGCTAGCGGGGGGGTCTACGAGCAGTACTTC. This encodes CASSQEASGGVYEQYF.

The rearrangement joins TRBV4-1 to TRBJ2-3; 7 bases are a match to TRBD2. CDR3 length: 16 residues. The germline gives CDR1 MGHRA, CDR2 YSYEKL. V lost 4 bases, J lost 6 bases, and 13 bases stayed unmatched. CDR3 in amino acids: CASSRPLAERADTQYF. In nucleotides, the CDR3 is TGCGCCAGCAGCCGGCCTCTAGCGGAGCGGGCGGATACGCAGTATTTT.

The genes are TRBV27 and TRBJ1-5; 7 bases map to TRBD1. Germline V gene sequence: CDR1 MNHEY, CDR2 SMNVEV (reference sequence). This CDR3 spans 14 amino acids. V lost 4 bases and J lost 3; bases outside the gene matches: 3. CDR3: CASSSGQFNQPQHF. The CDR3 DNA is TGTGCCAGCAGTTCGGGACAGTTCAATCAGCCCCAGCATTTT.

This sequence joins TRBV30 and TRBJ1-1, with TRBD1 matching over 8 bases. CDR1 and CDR2 from the germline V gene are GTSNPN and SVGIG (reference sequence). Losses at the gene ends were 1 base for V and 7 bases for J; bases not matched to a gene: 5. The CDR3 is made up of 13 amino acids. For the CDR3, the DNA is TGTGCCTGGAGTGAGGACAGGGTGAGTGAAGCTTTCTTT. This codes for CAWSEDRVSEAFF.

The gene calls are TRBV15 and TRBJ2-1; 11 nucleotides match TRBD2. The CDR3 is 16 amino acids. The germline gives CDR1 LNHNV, CDR2 YYDKDF (reference sequence). V lost 0 bases to trimming and J lost 7 bases; unmatched junction nucleotides: 5. The CDR3 sequence: CATSRDLAGGFNEQFF. DNA of the CDR3: TGTGCCACCAGCAGAGATCTAGCGGGGGGCTTTAATGAGCAGTTCTTC.

This clone was observed once. The chain is built from TRBV10-2 and TRBJ2-5; weak D call: TRBD2 (5 bases). Trimming pared 6 bases from V and 5 bases from J, leaving 10 bases between. There are 12 residues in the CDR3. The germline gives CDR1 WSHSY, CDR2 SAAADI. The CDR3 coding sequence is TGCGCCAGCAGGCCCCCGGGGGAGACCCAGTACTTC. This sequence encodes CASRPPGETQYF.

The V and J genes are TRBV5-1 and TRBJ1-1; no firm D call. The CDR3 is 15 amino acids. Germline V gene data show CDR1 as SGHRS and CDR2 as YFSETQ. The V and J ends lost 7 bases and 0 bases respectively, with 16 bases between them. This chain's CDR3 is CASGEGVGVNTEAFF. CDR3 DNA: TGCGCCAGCGGGGAGGGAGTGGGTGTGAACACTGAAGCTTTCTTT.

The chain recombines TRBV4-1 with TRBJ2-7; tentatively, D is TRBD1 (5 bases). CDR1 MGHRA and CDR2 YSYEKL come from the germline V gene. CDR3 length equals 13 residues. V was shortened by 8 bases and J by 1 base, with 12 bases between the two germline ends. The CDR3 coding sequence is TGCGCCAGCGCGCTGACAGTTTCCTACGAGCAGTACTTC. It is translated as CASALTVSYEQYF.

The chain is built from TRBV5-1 and TRBJ2-7, with D possibly TRBD1 on 6 matching bases. Germline-derived CDR1 and CDR2 are SGHRS and YFSETQ. There are 16 residues in the CDR3. The V gene lost 5 bases and the J gene lost 6 bases, with 24 bases spanning the gap. CDR3 sequence reads: CASSLTTDSDLGEQYF. The CDR3, as DNA: TGCGCCAGCAGTTTAACGACGGACAGCGATTTAGGCGAGCAGTACTTC.

The chain joins TRBV4-1 to TRBJ2-6, with TRBD1 matching over 7 bases. The J segment lost 0 bases and the V segment lost 4 bases, leaving 6 bases of the junction unmatched. Germline loops: CDR1 MGHRA, CDR2 YSYEKL. This CDR3 is 17 amino acids long. The chain's CDR3 is CASSRWDSPSGANVLTF. For the CDR3, the DNA is TGCGCCAGCAGCCGATGGGACAGCCCCTCTGGGGCCAACGTCCTGACTTTC.

This clone has a single count. This chain uses TRBV6-5 with TRBJ2-5, with D tentatively TRBD2 (5 bases). The CDR3 loop spans 13 amino acids. Looked up from germline, CDR1 is MNHEY and CDR2 is SVGAGI. Trimming took 6 bases from V and 1 from J, leaving 9 bases between them. The CDR3 DNA follows: TGTGCCAGCAGCCCCCGGGGCCAAGAGACCCAGTACTTC. Encoded protein: CASSPRGQETQYF.

The J gene is TRBJ1-5, the V gene TRBV2; TRBD1 agrees at 7 bases. Germline CDR1 reads SNHLY; CDR2 reads FYNNEI. This CDR3 has 15 amino acids. After removal of 5 bases from V and 0 bases from J, the junction contained 4 bases not matched to a gene. CDR3 bases: TGTGCCAGCAGTCCCCGGGACAGTAGCAATCAGCCCCAGCATTTT. This codes for CASSPRDSSNQPQHF.